The 3 T cell receptor beta chains in this list originate from one sample, sequenced in a study of blood T cell repertoires in COVID-19. Libraries were prepared by immunoSEQ multiplex PCR; TCRdb keeps only in-frame clonotypes and omits some of them. The sample shows approximately 260,000 clones, 80% to 85% of them seen only once. The sequencing sample was made of PBMCs or T cells enriched from blood (not recorded which). The source is a man aged 50-59 years who had recovered from COVID-19.

The chain employs TRBV19 and TRBJ1-5; 7 nucleotides line up with TRBD1. J gave up 3 bases and V 6 bases, and 11 bases lay outside the gene matches. CDR1 and CDR2 (germline): LNHDA, SQIVND (reference sequence). The CDR3 length is 16 residues. CDR3 region: CASSPPPGQSNQPQHF. The CDR3 DNA reads as TGTGCCAGTAGCCCACCCCCGGGACAGTCCAATCAGCCCCAGCATTTT.

This chain's CDR3 is CASSFLIQGGNQPQHF. DNA for the CDR3: TGTGCCAGTAGTTTCCTGATACAGGGTGGAAATCAGCCCCAGCATTTT. The chain links TRBV19 to TRBJ1-5; TRBD1 might be the D (6 bases). Looked up from germline, CDR1 is LNHDA and CDR2 is SQIVND (reference sequence). The CDR3 has 16 residues. V was pared by 5 bases and J by 4 bases, with 18 bases between.

This chain links TRBV19 with TRBJ2-3; D is perhaps TRBD1 (6 bases). Germline loops: CDR1 LNHDA, CDR2 SQIVND (reference sequence). The CDR3 is made up of 14 amino acids. Trimming stripped 4 bases from V and 4 bases from J, with 12 bases between. As DNA, the CDR3 is TGTGCCAGTAGTACACAGGGTGCTGCAGATACGCAGTATTTT. It specifies CASSTQGAADTQYF.